These 22 T cell receptor beta chains originate from one sample sequenced in a study of cytomegalovirus exposure and HLA in healthy donors. PCR used 60 Vbeta primers and 13 Jbeta primers. The repertoire was sequenced with immunoSEQ multiplex PCR; TCRdb's copy has only in-frame clones and lacks some. Of about 110,000 clones in the sample, about three quarters were seen once. The specimen sequenced was PBMCs. The receptor set was obtained from a woman aged 45-60 years in good health and CMV-seropositive.

The chain uses TRBV10-3 and TRBJ1-3; TRBD1 agrees at 7 bases. The V gene end was trimmed by 2 bases and the J gene end by 4 bases; junction bases not matched to a gene: 2. The CDR3 length is 14 residues. The V gene's germline CDR1 is ENHRY and CDR2 SYGVKD. The CDR3 here is CAISEAGQGNTIYF. For the CDR3, the DNA is TGTGCCATCAGTGAGGCGGGACAGGGAAACACCATATATTTT.

The genes are TRBV4-3 and TRBJ1-1, with D uncertain. This CDR3 has 13 amino acids. Germline V lookup: CDR1 LGHNA, CDR2 YSLEER. V was clipped by 1 base and J by 5 bases, with 8 bases between them. CDR3 residues: CASSQGHRTEAFF. The CDR3 DNA sequence: TGCGCCAGCAGCCAAGGTCACAGAACTGAAGCTTTCTTT.

This sequence joins TRBV5-8 and TRBJ2-3; D gene uncertain. V was cut by 1 base and J by 5 bases, with 11 bases left in between. CDR1 is SGHTS, CDR2 YDEGEE, per germline. The CDR3 runs 14 residues. CDR3 loop: CASSLNLRGDTQYF. Written as DNA, the CDR3 is TGTGCCAGCAGCTTGAACCTGCGTGGAGATACGCAGTATTTT. The full variable domain, completed using reference TRBV5-8 and TRBJ2-3, is EAGVTQSPTHLIKTRGQQATLRCSPISGHTSVYWYQQALGLGLQFLLWYDEGEERNRGNFPPRFSGRQFPNYSSELNVNALELEDSALYLCASSLNLRGDTQYFGPGTRLTVL.

The chain couples TRBV7-8 to TRBJ2-3; no reliable D call. There are 12 residues in the CDR3. CDR1 and CDR2 (germline): SGHVS, FQNEAQ. Trimming took off 3 bases at V and 5 bases at J, with 6 bases between the two ends. CDR3 residues: CASSFSGDTQYF. The CDR3, as DNA: TGTGCCAGCAGCTTCTCAGGAGATACGCAGTATTTT.

The V call is TRBV5-1, the J call TRBJ1-3, with 7 bases fitting TRBD1. The germline V gene encodes CDR1 SGHRS and CDR2 YFSETQ. The trim removed 0 bases at V and 4 bases at J, leaving 4 bases unmatched. The CDR3 extends over 15 amino acids. CDR3: CASSLGQGDGNTIYF. CDR3 in DNA: TGCGCCAGCAGCTTGGGGCAGGGGGACGGAAACACCATATATTTT.

The chain joins TRBV7-3 to TRBJ2-3, with TRBD1 matching over 8 bases. This CDR3 comprises 18 residues. The germline gives CDR1 SGHTA, CDR2 FQGTGA. V lost 4 bases and J lost 3; bases outside the gene matches: 15. CDR3: CASSSTPGQGGRTDTQYF. DNA for the CDR3: TGTGCCAGCAGCTCCACCCCCGGACAGGGCGGAAGGACAGATACGCAGTATTTT.

This clone was counted only a few times. The V call is TRBV25-1, the J call TRBJ1-6; D call uncertain. V gave up 7 bases and J gave up 7 bases, with 8 bases separating them. This CDR3 has 12 residues. The germline CDR1 and CDR2 sequences are MGHDK and SYGVNS. The CDR3 nucleotides are TGTGCCAGCACGCCGGGGAATTCACCCCTCCACTTT. Amino acid sequence: CASTPGNSPLHF.

The chain carries TRBV30 and TRBJ1-5; D remains ambiguous. Trimming took off 4 bases at V and 2 bases at J, with 12 bases between the two ends. CDR1 GTSNPN and CDR2 SVGIG come from the germline V gene (reference sequence). The CDR3 loop spans 14 amino acids. The CDR3 DNA reads as TGTGCCTGGACTACTTCAAGCGGCAATCAGCCCCAGCATTTT. Amino acids: CAWTTSSGNQPQHF.

The chain is built from TRBV7-2 and TRBJ1-5; weak D call: TRBD1 (5 bases). The length of the CDR3 is 14 residues. Per the germline V gene, CDR1 is SGHTA and CDR2 is FQGNSA. The V end lost 5 bases, the J end lost 3 bases, and 11 bases lay between the germline ends. The CDR3 DNA is TGTGCCAGCAGCCGGTGGGGGGACAATCAGCCCCAGCATTTT. Amino acids: CASSRWGDNQPQHF.

This chain uses TRBV5-1 with TRBJ2-1, with 9 bases lining up with TRBD1. The CDR3 length is 15 residues. Germline V lookup: CDR1 SGHRS, CDR2 YFSETQ. Unmatched junction bases numbered 5, after V lost 0 bases and J lost 7 bases. The CDR3 loop is CASSLEQGAGNEQFF. CDR3 nucleotides: TGCGCCAGCAGCTTGGAACAGGGGGCTGGGAATGAGCAGTTCTTC.

The chain combines TRBV5-1 with TRBJ2-1; 10 nucleotides match TRBD1. Germline CDR1 SGHRS, CDR2 YFSETQ. V shed 4 bases and J 4 bases; nucleotides not matched to a gene: 5. The CDR3 has 15 amino acids. The CDR3 region is CASSPGTGEYNEQFF. The CDR3 DNA reads as TGCGCCAGCAGCCCCGGGACAGGGGAATACAATGAGCAGTTCTTC.

The chain has TRBV7-9 and TRBJ2-5; 7 bases match TRBD1. The V and J ends lost 5 bases and 9 bases, in that order; junction bases with no gene match: 18. Germline CDR1 reads SEHNR; CDR2 reads FQNEAQ (reference sequence). The CDR3 length is 16 residues. The CDR3 DNA reads as TGTGCCAGCAGCCCCCGAGGACAGGTCAGCACAGGGGCCCAGTACTTC. Amino acid sequence: CASSPRGQVSTGAQYF.

The chain links TRBV19 to TRBJ1-2; no clear D gene. Germline CDR1 reads LNHDA; CDR2 reads SQIVND (reference sequence). The CDR3 sequence is 12 residues long. The germline V and J ends were trimmed by 3 bases and 6 bases, with 8 bases remaining between them. The DNA for the CDR3 is TGTGCCAGTAGTATCTTCGGGGATGGCTACACCTTC. It translates to CASSIFGDGYTF.

The V and J genes are TRBV6-1 and TRBJ1-1; D is ambiguous. The V gene lost 7 bases and the J gene lost 0 bases, with 9 bases spanning the gap. The CDR3 is made up of 13 amino acids. Germline CDR1 reads MNHNS; CDR2 reads SASEGT. The CDR3 loop is CASNQVMNTEAFF. CDR3 DNA: TGTGCCAGCAATCAGGTCATGAACACTGAAGCTTTCTTT.

This sequence joins TRBV19 and TRBJ2-1; 9 positions agree with TRBD2. Germline V CDR1 and CDR2: LNHDA, SQIVND (reference sequence). This CDR3 has 15 residues. The V segment lost 6 bases and the J segment 7 bases; nucleotides outside the gene matches: 10. CDR3 loop: CASSRGRGGLNEQFF. The CDR3 DNA sequence: TGTGCCAGTAGCCGTGGGCGGGGGGGCTTAAATGAGCAGTTCTTC.

In this sample, this clone turned up once. The chain joins TRBV28 to TRBJ1-4; TRBD1 might be the D (5 bases). The CDR3 runs 13 residues. The ends were cut back, 5 bases at V and 11 bases at J, with 15 bases in the middle. Germline-derived CDR1 and CDR2 are MDHEN and SYDVKM. CDR3 sequence (DNA): TGTGCCAGCAGTCCAATGGGGGGGGTGAAACTGTTTTTT. This encodes CASSPMGGVKLFF.

The chain combines TRBV30 with TRBJ2-5; 8 bases line up with TRBD1. This CDR3 region has 15 residues. V lost 3 bases to trimming and J lost 5 bases; unmatched junction nucleotides: 11. The V gene's germline CDR1 is GTSNPN and CDR2 SVGIG (reference sequence). CDR3 nucleotides: TGTGCCTGGAGAGGGGGCCAGGGGGCATGGGAGACCCAGTACTTC. Translating it yields CAWRGGQGAWETQYF.

V is TRBV11-1 and J is TRBJ1-3; 9 bases match TRBD1. Losses at the gene ends were 5 bases for V and 4 bases for J; bases not matched to a gene: 6. CDR3 length: 15 amino acids. Germline CDR1 reads SGHAT; CDR2 reads FQDESV (reference sequence). The chain's CDR3 is CASSDKDRGGNTIYF. For the CDR3, the DNA is TGTGCCAGCAGCGACAAGGACAGGGGCGGAAACACCATATATTTT.

The chain combines TRBV7-3 with TRBJ1-6, with 7 bases lining up with TRBD1. CDR3 length: 13 residues. Germline V gene sequence: CDR1 SGHTA, CDR2 FQGTGA. Trimming cost V 5 bases and J 7 bases; bases outside gene matches: 2. This chain's CDR3 is CASSKTGNSPLHF. CDR3 DNA sequence: TGTGCCAGCAGCAAGACAGGGAATTCACCCCTCCACTTT.

The chain recombines TRBV6-1 with TRBJ1-6, with D uncertain. CDR1 is MNHNS, CDR2 SASEGT, per germline. CDR3 length equals 13 residues. V lost 6 bases and J lost 7, with 10 bases in between. CDR3 sequence (DNA): TGTGCCAGCAGGGGCGAACCCAATTCACCCCTCCACTTT. It translates to CASRGEPNSPLHF.

This clone was counted once. V and J are TRBV18 and TRBJ1-6; TRBD1 aligns across 10 bases. CDR1 and CDR2 from the germline V gene are KGHSH and LQKENI. This CDR3 spans 17 amino acids. The trim removed 3 bases at V and 6 bases at J, leaving 8 bases unmatched. CDR3 sequence: CASSPTGRTGGNSPLHF. The CDR3 DNA reads TGTGCCAGCTCACCGACTGGACGGACAGGGGGTAATTCACCCCTCCACTTT. Combining the CDR3 with reference TRBV18 and TRBJ1-6 gives the whole variable domain NAGVMQNPRHLVRRRGQEARLRCSPMKGHSHVYWYRQLPEEGLKFMVYLQKENIIDESGMPKERFSAEFPKEGPSILRIQQVVRGDSAAYFCASSPTGRTGGNSPLHFGNGTRLTVT.

The rearrangement uses TRBV5-1 and TRBJ1-4; D is undetermined. The V gene lost 1 base and the J gene lost 5 bases, with 15 bases spanning the gap. The CDR3 is made up of 16 amino acids. The germline gives CDR1 SGHRS, CDR2 YFSETQ. The CDR3 region is CASSLLPAGGNEKLFF. The DNA for the CDR3 is TGCGCCAGCAGCTTGTTGCCGGCAGGAGGAAATGAAAAACTGTTTTTT.